This TCR beta chain was found in a study of human T cells and chemical hapten exposure. Overall study: Investigators sensitized about 2 cm by about 2 cm of upper inner arm skin with 2% DPC.

Ten or more counts support this clonotype. As to time point: patch test 2, 6 weeks after DPC sensitization. Treatment meaning: therapeutic diphenylcyclopropenone sensitization with weekly scalp DPC. TCRdb redid the calling of the RACE reads with MiXCR, one entry per CDR3 protein. There are more than 85,000 distinct CDR3 sequences in the sample; approximately 10% occur only once, and roughly 2% lies in the top ten. The trim removed 3 bases at V and 1 base at J, leaving 6 bases unmatched. Per the germline V gene, CDR1 is DFQATT and CDR2 is SNEGSKA (reference sequence). The CDR3 is 16 residues long. Material: whole blood, obtained in connection with sensitization to the hapten diphenylcyclopropenone (DPC). This chain connects TRBV20-1 to TRBJ1-5, with 10 nucleotides matching TRBD1. This TCR came from a man between 35 and 55 years old with alopecia areata. Some clones in this sample may be carry-over from other donors' samples. The DNA for the CDR3 is TGCAGTGCTAGCCCTTGGGACAGGGGCAGCAATCAGCCCCAGCATTTT. Its translation is CSASPWDRGSNQPQHF.